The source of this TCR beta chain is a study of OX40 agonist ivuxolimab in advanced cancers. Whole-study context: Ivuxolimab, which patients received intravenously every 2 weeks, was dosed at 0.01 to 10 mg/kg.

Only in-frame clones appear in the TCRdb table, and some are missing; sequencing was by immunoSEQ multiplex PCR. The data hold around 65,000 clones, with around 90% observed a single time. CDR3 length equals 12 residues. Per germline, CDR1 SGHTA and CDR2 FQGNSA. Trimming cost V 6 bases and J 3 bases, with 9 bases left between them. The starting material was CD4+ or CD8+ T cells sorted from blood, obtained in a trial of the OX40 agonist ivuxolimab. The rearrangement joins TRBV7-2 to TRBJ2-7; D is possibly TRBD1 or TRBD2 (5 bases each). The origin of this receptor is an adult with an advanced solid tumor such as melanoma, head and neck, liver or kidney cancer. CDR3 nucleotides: TGTGCCAGCAGGGATGGGGGCTACGAGCAGTACTTC. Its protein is CASRDGGYEQYF. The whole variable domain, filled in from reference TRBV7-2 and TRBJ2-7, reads GAGVSQSPSNKVTEKGKDVELRCDPISGHTALYWYRQSLGQGLEFLIYFQGNSAPDKSGLPSDRFSAERTGGSVSTLTIQRTQQEDSAVYLCASRDGGYEQYFGPGTRLTVT.